The rows below give T cell receptor beta chains drawn from one sample of a study of CD8 T cells in Susac syndrome. TCRdb called the immunoSEQ multiplex PCR reads again in MiXCR, with one record for every CDR3 protein. In the table there are tens of thousands of distinct CDR3 sequences, roughly 95% of which are singletons. The specimen was CD4+ T cells from PBMCs. The source of these receptors is a human donor with multiple sclerosis. Each CDR3 is given without its conserved first and last residue. Fields, in order: J gene, V gene, CDR3 protein.

>TRBJ2-2|TRBV9
ASSAGRTSLGTGELF
>TRBJ2-7|TRBV3-1
ASSQDPRGTHEQY
>TRBJ1-1|TRBV6-1
ATQQHMNTEAF
>TRBJ2-7|TRBV28
ASTSVYEQY
>TRBJ2-2|TRBV6-1
ASSPVEGLNSGELF
>TRBJ2-2|TRBV3-1
ASSQDRNGYNTGELF
>TRBJ1-6|TRBV15
ATSRDSLGGGFNSPLH
>TRBJ2-4|TRBV6-5
ASSPNSAGGIQY
>TRBJ2-3|TRBV7-9
ASSSDGRLHTQY
>TRBJ2-7|TRBV12-3/TRBV12-4
ASNPSGGLYEQY
>TRBJ2-7|TRBV20-1
SASGDREYEQY
>TRBJ2-1|TRBV5-4
ASSALDRGDEQF
>TRBJ2-1|TRBV13
ASSLEARGPHEQF
>TRBJ2-7|TRBV2
ASSGTGDYEQY
>TRBJ1-2|TRBV12-3/TRBV12-4
ASSPAGRMIYGYT
>TRBJ1-1|TRBV7-2
ASSLGGQNTEAF
>TRBJ1-6|TRBV28
ASSPSDRDRSPLH
>TRBJ2-1|TRBV7-9
ASSPDRYNEQF
>TRBJ1-1|TRBV7-9
ASSPTGDIGAF
>TRBJ2-6|TRBV7-9
ASSSLFGAGGANVLT
>TRBJ2-2|TRBV5-1
ASSLDPNTGELF
>TRBJ1-2|TRBV28
ASSPGPYGYT
>TRBJ2-7|TRBV19
ASSRKDAYEQY
>TRBJ1-1|TRBV28
ASSSRIPGGGNTEAF
>TRBJ1-2|TRBV5-4
ASSSHSGEGVLGPGYT
>TRBJ2-2|TRBV3-1
ASSQGGGFTGELF
>TRBJ2-7|TRBV20-1
SAEASGGTYEQY